Following are 27 T cell receptor beta chains from one sample sequenced in a study of T cells after yellow fever vaccination. One entry per CDR3 protein results from TCRdb running MiXCR on the 5' RACE reads. Among approximately 300,000 distinct CDR3 sequences listed, roughly 9.4% were seen once. The material was PBMCs, obtained on the day of the first yellow fever vaccination. The source of these receptors is a man aged 18 to 29 who received the YFV17D yellow fever vaccine.

There are many counts of this clonotype. DNA of the CDR3: TGTGCCAGCAGACCCACTTCAGGGGGCGCGTGGACCGGGGAGCTGTTTTTT. Residues: CASRPTSGGAWTGELFF. The gene calls are TRBV5-5 and TRBJ2-2; 8 bases are shared with TRBD1. V shed 5 bases, J shed 5 bases, and the junction held 14 bases outside the gene matches. The length of the CDR3 is 17 residues. The germline gives CDR1 SGHKS, CDR2 YYEKEE (reference sequence).

This clonotype has just a few counts. The chain recombines TRBV5-1 with TRBJ1-3, with D perhaps matching TRBD1 (6 bases). Germline lookup yields CDR1 SGHRS and CDR2 YFSETQ. Between the trimmed V and J ends, which lost 4 bases and 3 bases, there was a span of 17 bases. The CDR3 consists of 16 residues. For the CDR3, the DNA is TGCGCCAGCAGCCCGGACAGAGTGGACCTTGGAAACACCATATATTTT. Protein: CASSPDRVDLGNTIYF. The full variable domain, with the rest looked up from reference TRBV5-1 and TRBJ1-3, is KAGVTQTPRYLIKTRGQQVTLSCSPISGHRSVSWYQQTPGQGLQFLFEYFSETQRNKGNFPGRFSGRQFSNSRSEMNVSTLELGDSALYLCASSPDRVDLGNTIYFGEGSWLTVV.

The chain employs TRBV20-1 and TRBJ2-3; 10 bases are a match to TRBD2. The germline V gene encodes CDR1 DFQATT and CDR2 SNEGSKA (reference sequence). The CDR3 is made up of 15 amino acids. V was pared by 1 base and J by 5 bases, with 6 bases of the junction left unmatched. This CDR3 is CSARVTSGGGDTQYF. CDR3 DNA: TGCAGTGCTAGAGTAACAAGCGGGGGGGGAGATACGCAGTATTTT.

This clonotype was seen many times. V gene TRBV5-5 combines with J gene TRBJ1-1; D is ambiguous. The CDR3 extends over 12 amino acids. V lost 1 base and J lost 11, with 12 bases in between. Germline CDR1 reads SGHKS; CDR2 reads YYEKEE (reference sequence). The CDR3 region is CASSLRGLYAFF. The DNA of the CDR3 is TGTGCCAGCAGCTTGCGCGGACTTTATGCTTTCTTT.

The sample holds a few counts of this clonotype. V is TRBV2 and J is TRBJ1-1; D call uncertain. CDR3 length equals 12 residues. V gave up 6 bases and J gave up 4 bases, with 9 bases separating them. From germline, CDR1 is SNHLY and CDR2 FYNNEI. The CDR3 protein is CASSVGSTEAFF. CDR3 in DNA: TGTGCCAGCAGCGTGGGGAGCACTGAAGCTTTCTTT.

This chain links TRBV7-2 with TRBJ2-2; a weak D match, TRBD2 (6 bases). V was cut by 5 bases and J by 0 bases, with 13 bases left in between. The germline V gene encodes CDR1 SGHTA and CDR2 FQGNSA. The CDR3 consists of 16 residues. CDR3 in DNA: TGTGCCAGCAGCCTAATCGGGACTCCGAACACCGGGGAGCTGTTTTTT. It yields the protein CASSLIGTPNTGELFF.

On this clonotype: At one of its ends the junction is not consistent with the germline gene, which may arise from a read error. The gene calls are TRBV5-6 and TRBJ2-3, with D possibly matching TRBD2 (6 bases). The germline CDR1 and CDR2 sequences are SGHDT and YYEEEE. The CDR3 is 15 amino acids. This CDR3 reads CASSYTSPSTDTQSF. CDR3 in DNA: TGTGCCAGCAGCTACACTAGCCCTAGCACAGATACGCAGTCTTTT.

Many counts were recorded for this clonotype. The chain joins TRBV3-1 to TRBJ1-1, with D possibly matching TRBD1 (6 bases). The CDR3 loop spans 14 amino acids. The V gene's germline CDR1 is LGHDT and CDR2 YNNKEL (reference sequence). Trimming cost V 3 bases and J 0 bases, with 8 bases left between them. CDR3 sequence reads: CASSQGAVNTEAFF. DNA for the CDR3: TGTGCCAGCAGCCAGGGGGCTGTGAACACTGAAGCTTTCTTT.

This clonotype was found many times. The genes are TRBV4-2 and TRBJ2-3; possible D gene TRBD2, 6 bases. The CDR3 length is 14 residues. Germline V gives CDR1 LGHNA, CDR2 YNFKEQ. Between the trimmed V and J ends, which lost 9 bases and 2 bases, there was a span of 15 bases. The CDR3 region is CASNLALNTDTQYF. The DNA for the CDR3 is TGTGCCAGTAACCTAGCGTTAAACACAGATACGCAGTATTTT.

The chain is built from TRBV7-2 and TRBJ2-5; D is perhaps TRBD1 or TRBD2 (5 bases each). The germline V gene encodes CDR1 SGHTA and CDR2 FQGNSA. V gave up 5 bases and J gave up 4 bases, with 14 bases separating them. This CDR3 contains 14 residues. CDR3: CASSRDARGETQYF. CDR3 sequence (DNA): TGTGCCAGCAGCCGCGACGCGAGGGGAGAGACCCAGTACTTC.

This clonotype was seen many times. The chain links TRBV6-5 to TRBJ1-2; 7 nucleotides agree with TRBD1. V lost 4 bases, J lost 0 bases, and 8 bases stayed unmatched. Germline CDR1 reads MNHEY; CDR2 reads SVGAGI. The CDR3 contains 16 residues. The CDR3: CASSSSRGESNYGYTF. The CDR3 nucleotides read TGTGCCAGCAGTTCAAGCAGGGGGGAGTCTAACTATGGCTACACCTTC.

The chain couples TRBV5-1 to TRBJ1-4, with 9 bases lining up with TRBD1. Germline CDR1 and CDR2: SGHRS and YFSETQ. The trim removed 4 bases at V and 8 bases at J, leaving 9 bases unmatched. The CDR3 loop spans 15 amino acids. The CDR3 loop reads CASSHRDREGEKLFF. The CDR3 nucleotides read TGCGCCAGCAGCCACCGGGACAGGGAAGGAGAAAAACTGTTTTTT.

This clonotype showed up just a few times. This sequence joins TRBV5-1 and TRBJ2-7; D remains unclear. The V end lost 0 bases, the J end lost 3 bases, and 10 bases lay between the germline ends. The CDR3 is made up of 14 amino acids. Germline assignment: CDR1 SGHRS and CDR2 YFSETQ. This CDR3 is CASSLAGPIYEQYF. The CDR3 DNA follows: TGCGCCAGCAGCTTGGCTGGGCCGATCTACGAGCAGTACTTC.

The chain uses TRBV5-5 and TRBJ2-2; 8 bases map to TRBD1. This CDR3 region has 16 residues. V trimming: 2 bases; J trimming: 3 bases; junction bases outside the gene matches: 6. Germline V gene data show CDR1 as SGHKS and CDR2 as YYEKEE (reference sequence). The CDR3 bases are TGTGCCAGCAGCTTTCAGGGGGCGCCGGACACCGGGGAGCTGTTTTTT. It translates to CASSFQGAPDTGELFF.

The chain's CDR3 is CASSLDPTGNTIYF. The CDR3 DNA sequence: TGCGCCAGCAGCCTTGACCCAACTGGAAACACCATATATTTT. The chain couples TRBV5-1 to TRBJ1-3; no reliable D call. The CDR3 is 14 amino acids. The germline V gene has CDR1 SGHRS and CDR2 YFSETQ. The V and J ends lost 4 bases and 2 bases respectively, with 10 bases between them. The whole variable domain, remainder taken from reference TRBV5-1 and TRBJ1-3, is KAGVTQTPRYLIKTRGQQVTLSCSPISGHRSVSWYQQTPGQGLQFLFEYFSETQRNKGNFPGRFSGRQFSNSRSEMNVSTLELGDSALYLCASSLDPTGNTIYFGEGSWLTVV.

This clonotype was counted at least ten times. V gene TRBV5-1 combines with J gene TRBJ2-2; D gene unclear. This CDR3 region has 12 residues. V lost 5 bases and J 7 bases, leaving 9 bases between the germline ends. Germline CDR1 and CDR2: SGHRS and YFSETQ. CDR3 amino acids: CASSSDGGELFF. In DNA form, the CDR3 reads TGCGCCAGCAGTTCGGACGGCGGGGAGCTGTTTTTT. The complete variable domain, with remaining parts taken from reference TRBV5-1 and TRBJ2-2, reads KAGVTQTPRYLIKTRGQQVTLSCSPISGHRSVSWYQQTPGQGLQFLFEYFSETQRNKGNFPGRFSGRQFSNSRSEMNVSTLELGDSALYLCASSSDGGELFFGEGSRLTVL.

J is TRBJ1-1 and V is TRBV15, with a weak D call TRBD1 (5 bases). Germline CDR1 is LNHNV and CDR2 is YYDKDF (reference sequence). This CDR3 is built from 16 residues. Trimming took off 5 bases at V and 1 base at J, with 17 bases between the two ends. The CDR3, as DNA: TGTGCCACCAGCCGACAAACCGGGACTGAGAACACTGAAGCTTTCTTT. Translating gives CATSRQTGTENTEAFF.

This clonotype came up a few times. The V gene is TRBV4-3, the J gene TRBJ2-2; no clear D gene. Germline CDR1 is LGHNA and CDR2 is YSLEER. CDR3 length: 14 residues. Trimming removed 0 bases from V and 5 bases from J, with 7 bases in between. This CDR3 is CASSQDGDTGELFF. CDR3 nucleotide sequence: TGCGCCAGCAGCCAAGATGGGGATACCGGGGAGCTGTTTTTT.

This chain uses TRBV7-2 with TRBJ2-5, with 7 bases matching TRBD1. Germline CDR1 SGHTA, CDR2 FQGNSA. V trimming: 0 bases; J trimming: 2 bases; junction bases outside the gene matches: 0. The CDR3 covers 14 residues. This CDR3 is CASSLARGQETQYF. The CDR3 region has the DNA TGTGCCAGCAGCTTAGCCAGGGGGCAAGAGACCCAGTACTTC. The full variable domain, completed using reference TRBV7-2 and TRBJ2-5, is GAGVSQSPSNKVTEKGKDVELRCDPISGHTALYWYRQSLGQGLEFLIYFQGNSAPDKSGLPSDRFSAERTGGSVSTLTIQRTQQEDSAVYLCASSLARGQETQYFGPGTRLLVL.

This clonotype occurred a few times. This rearrangement joins TRBV28 to TRBJ2-3; tentatively, D is TRBD2 (6 bases). This CDR3 is built from 15 residues. Germline lookup yields CDR1 MDHEN and CDR2 SYDVKM. V was pared by 1 base and J by 7 bases, with 15 bases between. As DNA, the CDR3 is TGTGCCAGCAGTTTATTAGGAGGGGCGCTGAATACGCAGTATTTT. It specifies CASSLLGGALNTQYF.

This chain joins TRBV27 and TRBJ2-7; D might be TRBD1 (6 bases). Germline CDR1 and CDR2: MNHEY and SMNVEV (reference sequence). This CDR3 is built from 16 residues. Trimming removed 3 bases at V and 0 bases at J, with 15 bases between. CDR3 sequence (DNA): TGTGCCAGCAGTTTTGGGGTGGGGGCGAGCTCCTACGAGCAGTACGTC. This sequence encodes CASSFGVGASSYEQYV.

Comment on this clonotype: This may be a read error: a much more frequent sequence differs by one nucleotide. J is TRBJ1-2 and V is TRBV7-2, with a possible D match to TRBD1 (6 bases). Germline assignment: CDR1 SGHTA and CDR2 FQGNSA. V gave up 1 base and J gave up 3 bases, with 12 bases separating them. CDR3 size: 15 residues. The CDR3 is CASSLGGEGDYGYTF. CDR3 DNA sequence: TGTGCCAGCAGCTTAGGGGGGGAGGGGGACTATGGCTACACCTTC.

The chain couples TRBV6-5 to TRBJ1-1, with TRBD1 identical over 8 bases. The CDR3 sequence is 14 residues long. J lost 5 bases, V lost 4 bases, and 6 bases had no gene match. Germline V gene lookup returns CDR1 MNHEY and CDR2 SVGAGI. The CDR3 spells CASSFNRGRTEAFF. The CDR3 DNA reads as TGTGCCAGCAGTTTTAACAGGGGGAGAACTGAAGCTTTCTTT.

This clonotype was recorded at least ten times. The rearrangement links TRBV3-1 to TRBJ1-1, with D uncertain. The V gene's germline CDR1 is LGHDT and CDR2 YNNKEL (reference sequence). With 1 base removed from V and 1 base from J, the gap between germline ends came to 10 bases. The CDR3 has 15 amino acids. In nucleotides, the CDR3 is TGTGCCAGCAGCCAAGGAGTTTTCGGGAACACTGAAGCTTTCTTT. It codes for CASSQGVFGNTEAFF.

V is TRBV5-1 and J is TRBJ1-1, with D tentatively TRBD1 (6 bases). Trimming stripped 0 bases from V and 7 bases from J, with 16 bases between. The CDR3 totals 15 residues. Germline V gives CDR1 SGHRS, CDR2 YFSETQ. CDR3 residues: CASSLGFPGASEAFF. CDR3 DNA sequence: TGCGCCAGCAGCTTGGGGTTTCCGGGGGCGAGTGAAGCTTTCTTT.

This clonotype was counted ten times or more. The rearrangement joins TRBV4-1 to TRBJ2-1; TRBD1 might be the D (5 bases). The CDR3 spans 16 residues. Germline V CDR1 and CDR2: MGHRA, YSYEKL. V lost 1 base to trimming and J lost 3 bases, with 13 bases between them. The DNA for the CDR3 is TGCGCCAGCAGCCAAGTCTTTAGAAGGGGCTACAATGAGCAGTTCTTC. Its protein is CASSQVFRRGYNEQFF.

V gene TRBV4-3 combines with J gene TRBJ2-1, with TRBD1 matching over 8 bases. Losses at the gene ends were 1 base for V and 5 bases for J; bases not matched to a gene: 7. CDR1 and CDR2 from the germline V gene are LGHNA and YSLEER. The CDR3 contains 16 residues. CDR3 amino acids: CASSQGPGQVDNEQFF. The CDR3 region has the DNA TGCGCCAGCAGCCAAGGACCGGGACAGGTGGACAATGAGCAGTTCTTC.